The 30 T cell receptor beta chains below were found in one sample sequenced in a study of regulatory T cells in long-lasting Graves disease. Building the TCR beta libraries relied on iRepertoire HTBI primers, and CDR3 regions underwent Arm-PCR. One entry per CDR3 protein results from TCRdb running MiXCR on the multiplex PCR reads. The table shows 350,000 to 450,000 distinct CDR3 sequences, with approximately 22% occurring only once. Time point indicated: persistent/refractory GD, antithyroid drugs over 5 years with positive TRAb. The TCR library was made from RNA that had been extracted from PBMCs in TRIzol. The sequenced sample was peripheral blood mononuclear cells (PBMCs), obtained when the disease was refractory, from a patient treated with antithyroid drugs. All receptors derive from a female donor with Graves disease.

The rearrangement joins TRBV3-1 to TRBJ1-1, with a weak D call TRBD1 (6 bases). Germline values: CDR1 LGHDT, CDR2 YNNKEL (reference sequence). V dropped 8 bases and J dropped 7 bases, with 17 bases sitting between them. The CDR3 loop spans 13 amino acids. In DNA form, the CDR3 reads TGTGCCAGCTATGGAGGGGGTTCCTATGAAGCTTTCTTT. Encoded protein: CASYGGGSYEAFF.

The chain is built from TRBV28 and TRBJ1-5; 7 bases are a match to TRBD1. CDR1 and CDR2 (germline): MDHEN, SYDVKM. Trimming removed 5 bases from V and 13 bases from J; junction bases left unmatched: 8. The CDR3 sequence is 12 residues long. CDR3 amino acids: CASSARQGPQHF. The CDR3 DNA sequence: TGTGCCAGCAGTGCCCGACAGGGCCCACAGCATTTT.

This clonotype was detected ten times or more. The chain carries TRBV28 and TRBJ2-7; D not resolved. The germline V gene encodes CDR1 MDHEN and CDR2 SYDVKM. Between the trimmed V and J ends, which lost 7 bases and 1 base, there was a span of 11 bases. The CDR3 runs 13 residues. The CDR3 spells CASTSGRSYEQYF. The DNA of the CDR3 is TGTGCCAGCACCTCTGGAAGATCCTACGAGCAGTACTTC.

This clonotype was seen ten or more times. This chain joins TRBV20-1 and TRBJ2-7; the D gene is possibly TRBD1 (6 bases). Trimming stripped 1 base from V and 5 bases from J, with 15 bases between. Per the germline V gene, CDR1 is DFQATT and CDR2 is SNEGSKA (reference sequence). The CDR3 covers 14 residues. This CDR3 reads CSARGAQGLNEQYF. As DNA, the CDR3 is TGCAGTGCTAGAGGGGCACAGGGTCTTAACGAGCAGTACTTC.

This clonotype was counted ten times or more. The CDR3 protein is CASSPDSPGYEQYF. CDR3 coding DNA: TGTGCCAGCAGTCCCGACTCGCCAGGATACGAGCAGTACTTC. This rearrangement joins TRBV6-1 to TRBJ2-7; D not resolved. Germline CDR1 MNHNS, CDR2 SASEGT. V was clipped by 5 bases and J by 4 bases, with 15 bases between them. The CDR3 has 14 amino acids.

This clonotype was found a few times. CDR3 sequence (DNA): TGCGCCAGCAGCCAACCCCCGGACGGGACCTACGAGCAGTACTTC. Translation gives CASSQPPDGTYEQYF. The rearrangement uses TRBV4-1 and TRBJ2-7; a weak D match, TRBD2 (5 bases). Trimming removed 2 bases from V and 2 bases from J, with 13 bases in between. CDR1 and CDR2 (germline): MGHRA, YSYEKL. This CDR3 contains 15 residues.

This clonotype was counted many times. The V and J genes are TRBV28 and TRBJ1-6; the D is unclear. This CDR3 comprises 13 residues. The V gene lost 7 bases and the J gene lost 4 bases, with 8 bases spanning the gap. Germline V gene lookup returns CDR1 MDHEN and CDR2 SYDVKM. For the CDR3, the DNA is TGTGCCAGCAATTGGGAATATAATTCACCCCTCCACTTT. Encoded protein: CASNWEYNSPLHF.

This clonotype was found many times. The chain carries TRBV6-1 and TRBJ2-5; D call uncertain. This CDR3 comprises 15 residues. The ends were cut back, 5 bases at V and 1 base at J, with 14 bases in the middle. The germline gives CDR1 MNHNS, CDR2 SASEGT. In DNA form, the CDR3 reads TGTGCCAGCAGTCTCTCCCTGGCGATCCAAGAGACCCAGTACTTC. Encoded protein: CASSLSLAIQETQYF.

As concerns this clonotype: This likely reflects a read error, since a far larger clone is one base away. The CDR3 region has the DNA TGTGCCAGCAGCCAAGATAGCACCGGGGAGCTGGTTTTT. It translates to CASSQDSTGELVF. This chain uses TRBV7-8 with TRBJ2-2; a possible D gene is TRBD2 (5 bases). CDR1 is SGHVS, CDR2 FQNEAQ, per germline. The CDR3 length is 13 residues.

Worth noting for this clonotype: This likely came from a read error, as a far larger clone is one base away. The chain links TRBV11-2 to TRBJ2-5; D possibly corresponds to TRBD2 (6 bases). CDR1 is SGHAT, CDR2 FQNNGV, per germline. This CDR3 spans 15 amino acids. V was clipped by 6 bases and J by 7 bases, with 21 bases between them. CDR3 loop: CASSEELTGVGTQYF. Here the CDR3 DNA reads TGTGCCAGCAGTGAAGAACTAACGGGAGTAGGGACCCAGTACTTC.

This clonotype was seen at least ten times. The chain recombines TRBV15 with TRBJ1-2; D gene unclear. The V and J ends lost 0 bases and 4 bases respectively, with 12 bases between them. Germline CDR1 and CDR2: LNHNV and YYDKDF (reference sequence). CDR3 size: 15 residues. The CDR3 nucleotides read TGTGCCACCAGCAGAGATCGTGTCCAATTCTATGGCTACACCTTC. It encodes CATSRDRVQFYGYTF.

This clonotype came up many times. The V gene is TRBV10-3, the J gene TRBJ2-7; D gene unclear. V was pared by 0 bases and J by 6 bases, with 15 bases between. CDR3 size: 15 residues. CDR1 is ENHRY, CDR2 SYGVKD, per germline. The CDR3 loop reads CAISESKLSSTEQYF. CDR3 bases: TGTGCCATCAGTGAGTCGAAATTGTCAAGTACCGAGCAGTACTTC.

This clonotype was recorded many times. The chain combines TRBV6-1 with TRBJ2-7; TRBD1 matches 8 bases. Germline loops: CDR1 MNHNS, CDR2 SASEGT. Trimming took 7 bases from V and 1 from J; bases not matched to a gene: 3. This CDR3 has 13 amino acids. In nucleotides, the CDR3 is TGTGCCAGCACGGGACAGGCGTCCTACGAGCAGTACTTC. It codes for CASTGQASYEQYF.

This clonotype was seen ten or more times. This sequence joins TRBV28 and TRBJ2-1; TRBD1 agrees at 10 bases. Germline V CDR1 and CDR2: MDHEN, SYDVKM. The CDR3 contains 13 residues. Trimming at V came to 6 bases and at J to 8 bases, leaving 4 bases not matched to a gene. CDR3: CASSSGTGDEQFF. The CDR3 DNA reads TGTGCCAGCAGCTCCGGGACAGGGGATGAGCAGTTCTTC.

This clonotype was counted a few times. V usage is TRBV9 and J usage is TRBJ2-1, with 11 bases matching TRBD2. CDR1 and CDR2 from the germline V gene are SGDLS and YYNGEE. The CDR3 loop spans 19 amino acids. V lost 0 bases and J lost 2; bases outside the gene matches: 10. CDR3 protein: CASSVEDKLAGATYNEQFF. The CDR3 DNA is TGTGCCAGCAGCGTAGAAGACAAACTAGCGGGAGCCACCTACAATGAGCAGTTCTTC.

In its sample, this clonotype was seen many times. The chain is built from TRBV2 and TRBJ1-5; 8 positions match TRBD1. The V gene end was trimmed by 8 bases and the J gene end by 2 bases; junction bases not matched to a gene: 11. This CDR3 has 16 residues. Per the germline V gene, CDR1 is SNHLY and CDR2 is FYNNEI. CDR3 nucleotides: TGTGCCAGCGGGGAACCGGGACAGGTGGGCAATCAGCCCCAGCATTTT. Translating it yields CASGEPGQVGNQPQHF.

The V gene is TRBV10-3, the J gene TRBJ1-1, with D perhaps TRBD1 (5 bases). The V gene's germline CDR1 is ENHRY and CDR2 SYGVKD. This CDR3 contains 15 residues. V lost 6 bases to trimming and J lost 0 bases, with 14 bases between them. The CDR3 loop reads CAISPDSSMNTEAFF. CDR3 in DNA: TGTGCCATCAGCCCCGACAGCTCTATGAACACTGAAGCTTTCTTT.

This clonotype has a count of ten or more. For the CDR3, the DNA is TGTGCCAGCAGTTTGGACTTCAGAGAGACCCAGTACTTC. Its translation: CASSLDFRETQYF. The J gene is TRBJ2-5, the V gene TRBV2, with D possibly matching TRBD2 (5 bases). The germline V gene has CDR1 SNHLY and CDR2 FYNNEI. This CDR3 has 13 amino acids. The ends were cut back, 5 bases at V and 4 bases at J, with 11 bases in the middle.

This clonotype occurred many times. J is TRBJ2-7 and V is TRBV6-6; TRBD2 matches 7 bases. Germline V gene lookup returns CDR1 MNHNY and CDR2 SVGAGI (reference sequence). The CDR3 length is 16 residues. With 0 bases clipped from V and 4 bases from J, the junction kept 9 bases outside the gene matches. CDR3 sequence reads: CASSYSGYGRSYEQYF. The CDR3 DNA follows: TGTGCCAGCAGTTACTCGGGCTACGGGAGGTCTTACGAGCAGTACTTC.

The V call is TRBV18, the J call TRBJ1-1; D is uncertain. Deletions cut 2 bases from V and 5 bases from J, with 15 bases between. The CDR3 contains 15 residues. Per germline, CDR1 KGHSH and CDR2 LQKENI. Written as DNA, the CDR3 is TGTGCCAGCTCACCAATTGCGGTCGGTGGGACTGAAGCTTTCTTT. Amino acid sequence: CASSPIAVGGTEAFF.

This clonotype was seen many times. J is TRBJ1-1 and V is TRBV28; D is unresolved. Germline assignment: CDR1 MDHEN and CDR2 SYDVKM. The CDR3 consists of 13 residues. Between the trimmed V and J ends, which lost 5 bases and 0 bases, there was a span of 7 bases. CDR3 sequence reads: CASSQYLNTEAFF. The CDR3 nucleotides are TGTGCCAGCAGTCAGTACCTGAACACTGAAGCTTTCTTT.

This clonotype showed up many times. DNA for the CDR3: TGTGCCAGCAGTTTGGACAGTTACTATGGCTACACCTTC. Amino acid sequence: CASSLDSYYGYTF. This chain uses TRBV2 with TRBJ1-2, with D maybe TRBD1 (6 bases). CDR1 and CDR2 from the germline V gene are SNHLY and FYNNEI. Trimming pared 5 bases from V and 3 bases from J, leaving 10 bases between. The CDR3 is made up of 13 amino acids.

The genes are TRBV7-9 and TRBJ2-6; D gene ambiguous. The CDR3 has 12 amino acids. V lost 9 bases and J lost 0, with 3 bases in between. The germline gives CDR1 SEHNR, CDR2 FQNEAQ (reference sequence). CDR3: CARTSGANVLTF. DNA for the CDR3: TGTGCCAGGACCTCTGGGGCCAACGTCCTGACTTTC.

This clonotype was seen only a few times. J is TRBJ2-5 and V is TRBV20-1; D is perhaps TRBD1 (6 bases). The length of the CDR3 is 12 residues. CDR1 is DFQATT and CDR2 is SNEGSKA in the germline V gene (reference sequence). V gave up 5 bases and J gave up 12 bases, with 19 bases separating them. CDR3 protein: CSAYYQPGHKYF. The CDR3 DNA reads as TGCAGTGCTTACTACCAGCCGGGACATAAGTACTTC.

In its sample, this clonotype was seen a few times. The chain joins TRBV29-1 to TRBJ1-1; D is unclear. Trimming took 2 bases from V and 1 from J, leaving 23 bases between them. Per the germline V gene, CDR1 is SQVTM and CDR2 is ANQGSEA. The CDR3 spans 18 residues. The CDR3 bases are TGCAGCGTTGAACCCTCCGAAGGGCCATTGAGGTGGAACACTGAAGCTTTCTTT. It yields the protein CSVEPSEGPLRWNTEAFF.

The chain combines TRBV7-8 with TRBJ2-1; maybe TRBD1 (5 bases). Germline V gives CDR1 SGHVS, CDR2 FQNEAQ. V lost 6 bases to trimming and J lost 4 bases, with 19 bases between them. The CDR3 sequence is 16 residues long. CDR3 loop: CASRPARGGKYNEQFF. The CDR3 nucleotides are TGTGCCAGCAGACCGGCTAGGGGCGGTAAATACAATGAGCAGTTCTTC.

At least ten counts were recorded for this clonotype. This chain links TRBV3-1 with TRBJ2-7; possible D gene TRBD1, 5 bases. Deletions cut 1 base from V and 6 bases from J, with 16 bases between. CDR1 and CDR2 from the germline V gene are LGHDT and YNNKEL (reference sequence). This CDR3 has 15 amino acids. The CDR3 sequence: CASSQGLTGQSEQYF. DNA of the CDR3: TGTGCCAGCAGCCAAGGTCTTACCGGACAAAGCGAGCAGTACTTC.

The CDR3 spells CASRPGVYNEQFF. The DNA of the CDR3 is TGTGCCAGCCGCCCGGGGGTGTACAATGAGCAGTTCTTC. The rearrangement joins TRBV11-1 to TRBJ2-1, with D possibly matching TRBD2 (6 bases). V dropped 8 bases and J dropped 4 bases, with 12 bases sitting between them. CDR1 and CDR2 (germline): SGHAT, FQDESV (reference sequence). The CDR3 runs to 13 residues. The full variable domain, in which reference TRBV11-1 and TRBJ2-1 provide the parts outside the CDR3, is EAEVAQSPRYKITEKSQAVAFWCDPISGHATLYWYRQILGQGPELLVQFQDESVVDDSQLPKDRFSAERLKGVDSTLKIQPAELGDSAMYLCASRPGVYNEQFFGPGTRLTVL.

This clonotype was counted ten times or more. This chain joins TRBV2 and TRBJ1-6; tentative D call: TRBD1 (6 bases). Germline V lookup: CDR1 SNHLY, CDR2 FYNNEI. V lost 6 bases and J 0 bases, leaving 12 bases between the germline ends. The CDR3 totals 16 residues. CDR3 bases: TGTGCCAGCAGCTTAAGGGGGAGCTCCTATAATTCACCCCTCCACTTT. It translates to CASSLRGSSYNSPLHF.

This clonotype occurred many times. The J gene is TRBJ2-7, the V gene TRBV7-2; D not resolved. The CDR3 is 13 amino acids. Germline V CDR1 and CDR2: SGHTA, FQGNSA. V was shortened by 5 bases and J by 4 bases, with 12 bases between the two germline ends. This CDR3 is CASSKRVGYEQYF. The CDR3 coding sequence is TGTGCCAGCAGCAAACGCGTAGGATACGAGCAGTACTTC.